This T cell receptor beta chain stems from a study of a mutant IDH1 vaccine in newly diagnosed glioma. In the case of this clone: The antigen remains undetermined.

This CDR3 region has 17 residues. From germline, CDR1 is LNHNV and CDR2 YYDKDF (reference sequence). V lost 8 bases and J lost 0, with 22 bases in between. As for time point: week 11, during vaccination. Vaccinated patients received 300 ug of mutant IDH1 20-mer peptide per dose, with topical imiquimod. Produced via immunoSEQ multiplex PCR; TCRdb's table is partial and in-frame only. The data hold about 60,000 clones, with 84% observed a single time. This material consisted of PBMCs, taken from a glioma patient whose treatment included an IDH1 peptide vaccine. The origin of this receptor is a man aged 30 to 45 with glioma. The gene calls are TRBV15 and TRBJ1-1; the D is unclear. CDR3 residues: CATLGVRAETMNTEAFF. CDR3 nucleotides: TGTGCCACCCTCGGGGTGAGGGCCGAAACTATGAACACTGAAGCTTTCTTT.